A selection of T cell receptor beta chains follows, all from one sample in a study of OX40 agonist ivuxolimab in advanced cancers. Sequencing was performed with immunoSEQ multiplex PCR; in TCRdb, only in-frame clones are kept and a portion is missing. The table lists roughly 14,000 clones, roughly 82% of them singletons. The source material was CD4+ or CD8+ T cells sorted from blood, sampled in a trial of the OX40 agonist ivuxolimab. Receptor source: an adult with an advanced solid tumor such as melanoma, head and neck, liver or kidney cancer. CDR3s include the opening cysteine and the closing phenylalanine or tryptophan. A D gene is named only where the DNA matches it firmly. Size is stated for part of the rows, as once, few or many counts, or as a class when the clone is expanded.

abundance	v_gene	d_gene	len	j_gene	CDR3nt	CDR3aa
NA	TRBV6-4	TRBD2	15	TRBJ2-3	TGTGCCAGCAGCGGGACTAGCGGGGGACAAGATACGCAGTATTTT	CASSGTSGGQDTQYF
NA	TRBV7-2	TRBD2	16	TRBJ2-3	TGTGCCAGCAGCCTACAGCGGGGGGGCCTGACAGATACGCAGTATTTT	CASSLQRGGLTDTQYF
NA	TRBV11-2	TRBD1	13	TRBJ2-7	TGTGCCAGCAGCTTTGACAGGGGTTACGAGCAGTACTTC	CASSFDRGYEQYF
NA	TRBV15	NA	12	TRBJ2-7	TGTGCCACCAGCAGAGTGGGTTACGAGCAGTACTTC	CATSRVGYEQYF
once	TRBV7-2	TRBD2	16	TRBJ2-2	TGTGCCAGCAGCTCTTTAGCGGGAGGGCCAGCCGGGGAGCTGTTTTTT	CASSSLAGGPAGELFF
NA	TRBV30	NA	13	TRBJ2-1	TGTGCCTGGAGTGGCAAGATTTACAATGAGCAGTTCTTC	CAWSGKIYNEQFF
NA	TRBV27	TRBD2	14	TRBJ2-3	TGTGCCAGCAGTTGGGGCGGGAGCGCAGATACGCAGTATTTT	CASSWGGSADTQYF
NA	TRBV29-1	TRBD1	14	TRBJ1-1	TGCAGCGTTGACACAGGGGGAATGAACACTGAAGCTTTCTTT	CSVDTGGMNTEAFF
few	TRBV4-3	NA	13	TRBJ2-1	TGCGCCAGCAGCCTGAGCCCTCGAAGCGAGCAGTTCTTC	CASSLSPRSEQFF
NA	TRBV5-1	TRBD2	15	TRBJ2-7	TGCGCCAGCAGCTTCGGGAGGGGCAGCTCCTACGAGCAGTACTTC	CASSFGRGSSYEQYF
NA	TRBV5-4	NA	13	TRBJ2-3	TGTGCCAGCAGCTTCCGGACGGAAGATACGCAGTATTTT	CASSFRTEDTQYF
NA	TRBV25-1	TRBD1	14	TRBJ2-5	TGTGCCAGCAGGGCCCGGACAGGCCAAGAGACCCAGTACTTC	CASRARTGQETQYF
once	TRBV27	NA	16	TRBJ2-7	TGTGCCAGCAGTTACCTCTCCGGGCAGGGGTGGAACGAGCAGTACTTC	CASSYLSGQGWNEQYF
NA	TRBV7-2	NA	17	TRBJ2-1	TGTGCCAGCAGCTTCGACAGGTCCTCAAGGGCCTACAATGAGCAGTTCTTC	CASSFDRSSRAYNEQFF
NA	TRBV28	TRBD2	14	TRBJ2-1	TGTGCCAGCAGTTTACGACTAGCGGGGGGTGAGCAGTTCTTC	CASSLRLAGGEQFF
few	TRBV7-9	NA	12	TRBJ2-3	TGTGCCAGCAGCTTTCAAGCGGATCCGCAGTATTTT	CASSFQADPQYF
NA	TRBV9	NA	14	TRBJ2-2	TGTGCCAGCAGCGTAGAGGGTAACACCGGGGAGCTGTTTTTT	CASSVEGNTGELFF
NA	TRBV2	NA	14	TRBJ1-5	TGTGCCAGCAGTGAAGCGCCCGGGAATCAGCCCCAGCATTTT	CASSEAPGNQPQHF
NA	TRBV2	NA	15	TRBJ2-1	TGTGCCAGCAGTGAAAGCCGGGAGTCCTACAATGAGCAGTTCTTC	CASSESRESYNEQFF
once	TRBV4-1	TRBD2	16	TRBJ2-1	TGCGCCAGCAGCCAGCCGGGACTAGCGGGAGTAAATGAGCAGTTCTTC	CASSQPGLAGVNEQFF
few	TRBV11-3	TRBD2	17	TRBJ2-2	TGTGCCAGCAGCTTAGACGAGGGACTAGCGAACACCGGGGAGCTGTTTTTT	CASSLDEGLANTGELFF
once	TRBV11-2	NA	13	TRBJ1-2	TGTGCCAGCAGCATAGACAACCACTATGGCTACACCTTC	CASSIDNHYGYTF
NA	TRBV15	TRBD1	17	TRBJ1-6	TGTGCCACCAGCAGAGTGATCGGGACAGGGAAAAATTCACCCCTCCACTTT	CATSRVIGTGKNSPLHF
NA	TRBV10-1	TRBD2	15	TRBJ2-3	TGCGCCAGCAGTGAATCCAGCGGGAGAACAGATACGCAGTATTTT	CASSESSGRTDTQYF
large	TRBV27	NA	15	TRBJ2-1	TGTGCCAGCAGTACGGACGAACCGACACGAGGATGGCAGTTCTTC	CASSTDEPTRGWQFF
NA	TRBV7-9	TRBD2	14	TRBJ2-5	TGCTTTGGGGAGCGGGGGGGCCGCCAAGAGACCCAGTACTTC	CFGERGGRQETQYF
NA	TRBV4-3	NA	15	TRBJ2-1	TGCGCCAGCAGCCATCGGGTCAGCTCCTACAATGAGCAGTTCTTC	CASSHRVSSYNEQFF
NA	TRBV27	NA	14	TRBJ1-5	TGTGCCAGCAGTTTATTGGGGGGCAATCAGCCCCAGCATTTT	CASSLLGGNQPQHF